These 18 T cell receptor delta chains came from one sample sequenced in a study of γδ T cells in repeated Plasmodium falciparum infection. Bulk repertoires came from Vgamma9/Vdelta2+ or Vdelta2-negative gammadelta T cells flow-sorted from PBMC. TCRdb reran clone calling via CATT on the multiplex PCR reads. The sample consists of 90,000 or so delta-chain clones, more than 0.85% of them appearing once. Sequenced material: gamma-delta T cells from blood. Receptors originate from a pool of human donors (malaria-infected and uninfected, not separated).

As regards this clone: A far bigger clonotype differs at one base, so this is likely a read error. The same CDR3 is also encoded by other DNA sequences in this sample. No J gene call was made, and the V gene is TRDV2; TRDD3, as called in the table, went unchecked against the DNA. The CDR3 spans 18 residues. In germline, CDR1 is GEAIGNYY, CDR2 EKD. CDR3: CACDYGGSQAWDTRQMFF. The CDR3 DNA reads TGTGCCTGTGATTATGGGGGATCCCAAGCCTGGGACACCCGACAAATGTTTTTC.

In its sample, this clone was seen a few times. The protein in TCRdb stems from a much larger clone and differs at residue 3 from this DNA's translation, likely a read error; here the protein is translated from the DNA. V and J are TRDV1 and TRDJ1, with 10 bases lining up with TRDD3. Matching the DNA to germline supplied the J gene, which TCRdb does not give. The CDR3 covers 19 residues. With V trimmed by 10 bases and J by 0 bases, 20 bases remained unmatched. Germline V gene data show CDR1 as TSWWSYY and CDR2 as QGS. The CDR3 loop is CAPGLSTGGFVGHTDKLIF. Here the CDR3 DNA reads TGTGCTCCTGGCCTCAGTACTGGGGGATTTGTCGGTCACACCGATAAACTCATCTTT.

This clone showed up many times. This DNA translates differently at residue 12 from the TCRdb protein, which is that of a much larger clone; a read error is likely, and the protein shown is the DNA's own translation. The rearrangement uses TRDV1 and TRDJ1; 8 bases fit TRDD3. J was trimmed by 5 bases and V by 2 bases; bases with no gene match: 25. The length of the CDR3 is 21 residues. The V gene's germline CDR1 is TSWWSYY and CDR2 QGS. For the CDR3, the DNA is TGTGCTCTTGGGGAATTCACGGCGGTACTGGGGGGTACTGTCGTCATGGATAAACTCATCTTT. Translating it yields CALGEFTAVLGGTVVMDKLIF.

This clone was seen a few times. Translating this DNA gives a protein that differs at residue 21 from the TCRdb one, which belongs to a much larger clone; a read error is likely, and the protein shown is this translation. A V gene of TRDV1 was called, but no J gene was assigned; TRDD3 is taken as the D call from the table, unchecked against the DNA. The germline V gene encodes CDR1 TSWWSYY and CDR2 QGS. The CDR3 has 22 residues. DNA for the CDR3: TGTGCTCTTGGGGAACTCGTAGGGTTTACGAATGGGGGACCTTCCTACACCGATAAACTCACCTTT. Translation: CALGELVGFTNGGPSYTDKLTF.

With regard to this clone: A read error is likely here: a far larger clone is one base away. Other DNA sequences of this sample code for an identical CDR3. This chain links TRDV1 with TRDJ1, with 8 positions matching TRDD2. Here the J gene was assigned by germline matching of the DNA, as TCRdb has none. Germline V lookup: CDR1 TSWWSYY, CDR2 QGS. Trimming at V came to 3 bases and at J to 10 bases, leaving 19 bases not matched to a gene. The CDR3 runs to 17 residues. CDR3 amino acids: CALGETSYLPQEGGLIF. In DNA form, the CDR3 reads TGTGCTCTTGGGGAGACTTCCTACCTCCCGCAAGAGGGTGGACTCATCTTT.

As concerns this clone: A read error is the likely source, as a far larger clone sits one nucleotide away. The sample contains more than one DNA sequence encoding this CDR3. The rearrangement links TRDV2 to TRDJ1; D gene ambiguous. Germline matching of the DNA provided the J gene here, since TCRdb leaves it blank. Looked up from germline, CDR1 is GEAIGNYY and CDR2 is EKD. The V end was cut by 1 base, the J end by 3 bases, with 17 bases between. The CDR3 consists of 16 residues. CDR3 residues: CACDTPGKSTADKLIF. The CDR3 DNA reads TGTGCCTGTGACACACCAGGGAAGTCTACGGCCGATAAACTCATCTTT.

This clone was detected a few times. The TCRdb protein, from a much larger clone, departs from this DNA's translation at residue 10, likely by read error; the protein shown derives from the DNA. The chain uses TRDV2 and TRDJ1; no clear D gene. Because TCRdb records no J gene, it was assigned here through a match of the DNA to germline. CDR3 size: 16 residues. Germline values: CDR1 GEAIGNYY, CDR2 EKD. Trimming left V 0 bases short and J 0 bases short, with 13 bases between. The CDR3: CACDTVGNLHTDKLIF. The CDR3 DNA sequence: TGTGCCTGTGACACCGTCGGGAACCTGCACACCGATAAACTCATCTTT.

This clone was counted ten times or more. It differs at one base from a far larger clone, so likely a read error. This same CDR3 is encoded by further DNA sequences in the sample. The V call is TRDV1, the J call TRDJ1; tentative D call: TRDD3 (5 bases). The CDR3 totals 18 residues. V lost 3 bases and J lost 0, with 20 bases in between. CDR1 and CDR2 from the germline V gene are TSWWSYY and QGS. This CDR3 reads CALGDAPGGGQYTDKLIF. Here the CDR3 DNA reads TGTGCTCTTGGGGACGCCCCCGGAGGGGGGCAGTACACCGATAAACTCATCTTT.

This clone was detected ten times or more. TCRdb's listed protein matches a much larger clone and diverges from this DNA's translation at residue 15, likely through a read error; the protein shown comes from the DNA. The chain combines TRDV1 with TRDJ1; 9 bases match TRDD2. Germline matching of the DNA provided the J gene here, since TCRdb leaves it blank. CDR3 length: 21 residues. V was clipped by 1 base and J by 2 bases; unmatched bases: 20. Germline V gene sequence: CDR1 TSWWSYY, CDR2 QGS. CDR3 amino acids: CALGERRYLPTGVHRTDKLIF. The DNA of the CDR3 is TGTGCTCTTGGGGAACGTCGGTACCTTCCTACGGGGGTCCACCGTACCGATAAACTCATCTTT.

This clone has more than one count but fewer than ten. The amino acid sequence in TCRdb belongs to a much larger clone and departs from this DNA's translation at residue 11, likely a sequencing read error; the sequence shown is translated from the DNA. The chain uses TRDV2 and TRDJ1; D not certain. The J gene, left out of TCRdb, was set here by checking the DNA against germline. CDR3 size: 16 residues. Trimming pared 3 bases from V and 3 bases from J, leaving 19 bases between. CDR1 and CDR2 from the germline V gene are GEAIGNYY and EKD. The DNA of the CDR3 is TGTGCCTGTGACTCGCGTAACCCTAGGAGAGCCGATAAACTCATCTTT. As protein: CACDSRNPRRADKLIF.

In regard to this clone: It is likely a read error: a sequence one base away is far more abundant. This same CDR3 is encoded by further DNA sequences in the sample. The rearrangement joins TRDV1 to TRDJ1; 8 positions agree with TRDD3. Germline CDR1 and CDR2: TSWWSYY and QGS. CDR3 length: 19 residues. Trimming took 0 bases from V and 9 from J; bases not matched to a gene: 21. The CDR3 nucleotides are TGTGCTCTTGGGGAACTAATCCGAGCCCCTTCCCTATACTGGGGGGAACTCATCTTT. Its translation: CALGELIRAPSLYWGELIF.

This clone has only a few counts. A read error likely explains why the TCRdb protein, taken from a much larger clone, differs from this DNA's translation at residue 21; the protein shown is translated from the DNA. The V gene call is TRDV1, and the J gene call is absent; the tabulated D call, TRDD3, remains unverified against the DNA. The CDR3 has 22 residues. Germline V gene lookup returns CDR1 TSWWSYY and CDR2 QGS. CDR3 in amino acids: CALGDGRVSGFSGEPYTDKLTF. In DNA form, the CDR3 reads TGTGCTCTTGGGGATGGTAGAGTCTCGGGGTTCTCGGGGGAACCTTACACCGATAAACTCACCTTT.

This clone came up many times. This sequence joins TRDV1 and TRDJ1, with 10 bases fitting TRDD3. CDR1 is TSWWSYY, CDR2 QGS, per germline. V lost 0 bases, J lost 0 bases, and 10 bases stayed unmatched. The CDR3 length is 19 residues. CDR3 loop: CALGELGWGIGGYTDKLIF. The CDR3 DNA sequence: TGTGCTCTTGGGGAACTAGGCTGGGGGATAGGGGGGTACACCGATAAACTCATCTTT.

This clone was seen many times. The likely explanation is a read error, given a far larger clone one base away. Other nucleotide sequences from this sample produce the same CDR3. This chain uses TRDV2 with TRDJ1; TRDD3 aligns across 10 bases. V was clipped by 7 bases and J by 1 base; unmatched bases: 8. CDR1 is GEAIGNYY and CDR2 is EKD in the germline V gene. The CDR3 runs to 15 residues. The CDR3 reads CACNLGDIGTDKLIF. The CDR3 bases are TGTGCCTGCAACCTGGGGGATATCGGCACCGATAAACTCATCTTT.

This clone was counted at least ten times. The sample contains more than one DNA sequence encoding this CDR3. The V gene is TRDV1, the J gene TRDJ1; possible D gene TRDD3, 5 bases. The CDR3 loop spans 24 amino acids. V gave up 0 bases and J gave up 0 bases, with 35 bases separating them. Germline loops: CDR1 TSWWSYY, CDR2 QGS. The CDR3 sequence is CALGELVIRGRVVYVEKYTDKLIF. CDR3 in DNA: TGTGCTCTTGGGGAACTAGTTATCCGGGGACGGGTGGTGTACGTCGAGAAGTACACCGATAAACTCATCTTT.

The sample holds a few counts of this clone. This DNA translates differently at residue 14 from the TCRdb protein, which is that of a much larger clone; a read error is likely, and the protein shown is the DNA's own translation. V gene TRDV1 combines with J gene TRDJ1; TRDD2 matches at 7 bases. Germline V lookup: CDR1 TSWWSYY, CDR2 QGS. V gave up 1 base and J gave up 7 bases; unmatched junction bases: 21. This CDR3 comprises 19 residues. The CDR3 region is CALGERSIFLRSGVFKLIF. In nucleotides, the CDR3 is TGTGCTCTTGGGGAACGTAGTATATTCCTACGCAGTGGGGTATTTAAACTCATCTTT.

To note about this clone: The protein in TCRdb stems from a much larger clone and differs at residue 7 from this DNA's translation, likely a read error; here the protein is translated from the DNA. This rearrangement joins TRDV2 to TRDJ1, with D tentatively TRDD3 (5 bases). Germline V CDR1 and CDR2: GEAIGNYY, EKD. V dropped 2 bases and J dropped 2 bases, with 17 bases sitting between them. The length of the CDR3 is 16 residues. The CDR3 DNA reads as TGTGCCTGTGACAAACTGGTGGATGCCGAGACCGATAAACTCATCTTT. Its protein product is CACDKLVDAETDKLIF.

For this clone: A far bigger clonotype differs at one base, so this is likely a read error. Other DNA sequences in the sample encode the same CDR3. The V and J genes are TRAV38-2/DV8 and TRDJ1; 8 nucleotides agree with TRDD3. Since TCRdb gives no J gene, matching the DNA to germline was used here to assign it. With 3 bases clipped from V and 2 bases from J, the junction kept 21 bases outside the gene matches. This CDR3 contains 20 residues. Germline V lookup: CDR1 TSESDYY, CDR2 QEAYKQQN. CDR3 sequence: CAYRTTSFRRTGGRTDKLIF. The CDR3 DNA is TGTGCTTATAGGACTACTTCCTTTCGCCGTACTGGGGGGCGAACCGATAAACTCATCTTT.